Each of the 28 T cell receptor beta chains below was sequenced from the same sample in a study of cytomegalovirus exposure and HLA in healthy donors. PCR primers comprised 60 Vbeta and 13 Jbeta primers. The method was immunoSEQ multiplex PCR; TCRdb's version includes in-frame clones alone and lacks a portion of them. This sample has under 250,000 clones; roughly three quarters occur once, and the top ten carry 1.5% to 2%. Sequenced sample: PBMCs. All receptors come from a man in his fifties in good health and CMV-seronegative.

The chain recombines TRBV27 with TRBJ2-3, with 11 bases aligning to TRBD2. The V segment lost 7 bases and the J segment 1 base; nucleotides outside the gene matches: 4. The length of the CDR3 is 15 residues. Germline CDR1 is MNHEY and CDR2 is SMNVEV (reference sequence). The CDR3 protein is CASTSGRPGTDTQYF. Here the CDR3 DNA reads TGTGCCAGCACTAGCGGGAGGCCCGGCACAGATACGCAGTATTTT.

This chain connects TRBV19 to TRBJ2-5; D uncertain. CDR1 is LNHDA, CDR2 SQIVND, per germline (reference sequence). There are 13 residues in the CDR3. Deletions cut 4 bases from V and 1 base from J, with 7 bases between. The chain's CDR3 is CASSKSIQETQYF. The DNA for the CDR3 is TGTGCCAGTAGTAAATCCATCCAAGAGACCCAGTACTTC. Combining the CDR3 with reference TRBV19 and TRBJ2-5 gives the whole variable domain DGGITQSPKYLFRKEGQNVTLSCEQNLNHDAMYWYRQDPGQGLRLIYYSQIVNDFQKGDIAEGYSVSREKKESFPLTVTSAQKNPTAFYLCASSKSIQETQYFGPGTRLLVL.

The chain couples TRBV7-6 to TRBJ2-2, with 10 positions matching TRBD1. J lost 7 bases, V lost 5 bases, and 7 bases had no gene match. This CDR3 region has 15 residues. Germline assignment: CDR1 SGHVS and CDR2 FNYEAQ. CDR3 DNA: TGTGCCAGCAGCCAAGACAGGGGGCAAGGCGGGGAGCTGTTTTTT. This gives the protein CASSQDRGQGGELFF. Complete variable domain (other parts from reference TRBV7-6 and TRBJ2-2): GAGVSQSPRYKVTKRGQDVALRCDPISGHVSLYWYRQALGQGPEFLTYFNYEAQQDKSGLPNDRFSAERPEGSISTLTIQRTEQRDSAMYRCASSQDRGQGGELFFGEGSRLTVL.

The V gene is TRBV5-4, the J gene TRBJ1-2; 8 positions match TRBD1. Germline V gene sequence: CDR1 SGHNT, CDR2 YYREEE (reference sequence). J gave up 8 bases and V 4 bases, and 7 bases lay outside the gene matches. CDR3 length equals 13 residues. CDR3 region: CASSLQGVRGYTF. The CDR3 DNA is TGTGCCAGCAGCCTACAGGGGGTGAGGGGCTACACCTTC. The variable domain in full, completed from reference TRBV5-4 and TRBJ1-2, reads ETGVTQSPTHLIKTRGQQVTLRCSSQSGHNTVSWYQQALGQGPQFIFQYYREEENGRGNFPPRFSGLQFPNYSSELNVNALELDDSALYLCASSLQGVRGYTFGSGTRLTVV.

This clone was seen just once. The chain uses TRBV4-1 and TRBJ1-2; D remains unclear. The CDR3 loop spans 15 amino acids. Germline CDR1 reads MGHRA; CDR2 reads YSYEKL. Trimming left V 0 bases short and J 0 bases short, with 8 bases between. CDR3 protein: CASSQDWTSNYGYTF. CDR3 nucleotide sequence: TGCGCCAGCAGCCAAGATTGGACTTCTAACTATGGCTACACCTTC.

The chain uses TRBV4-1 and TRBJ2-5; 10 bases line up with TRBD1. V lost 0 bases and J lost 11; bases outside the gene matches: 12. Germline-derived CDR1 and CDR2 are MGHRA and YSYEKL. The CDR3 covers 16 residues. CDR3 loop: CASSQEGQGHLFGQYF. As DNA, the CDR3 is TGCGCCAGCAGCCAAGAGGGACAGGGGCACCTCTTCGGGCAGTACTTC.

The chain recombines TRBV18 with TRBJ2-2; D is possibly TRBD1 (6 bases). Germline lookup yields CDR1 KGHSH and CDR2 LQKENI. The CDR3 is made up of 14 amino acids. With 4 bases removed from V and 4 bases from J, the gap between germline ends came to 10 bases. CDR3 residues: CASSREGGTGELFF. The CDR3 bases are TGTGCCAGCTCACGTGAAGGGGGCACCGGGGAGCTGTTTTTT.

This clone was seen only a few times. The chain couples TRBV10-3 to TRBJ2-1, with unresolved D. Deletions cut 0 bases from V and 4 bases from J, with 13 bases between. The CDR3 length is 16 residues. Germline CDR1 ENHRY, CDR2 SYGVKD. DNA for the CDR3: TGTGCCATCAGTGAGTCCGGTACAGTAAGATACAATGAGCAGTTCTTC. Translating gives CAISESGTVRYNEQFF.

This chain connects TRBV7-2 to TRBJ2-7, with D possibly being TRBD2 (5 bases). Germline lookup yields CDR1 SGHTA and CDR2 FQGNSA. Trimming removed 8 bases from V and 2 bases from J, with 13 bases in between. The CDR3 covers 13 residues. The CDR3 sequence: CASGLARTYEQYF. CDR3 sequence (DNA): TGTGCCAGCGGATTAGCGCGCACCTACGAGCAGTACTTC.

The rearrangement joins TRBV5-1 to TRBJ2-1; D is ambiguous. This CDR3 region has 14 residues. CDR1 is SGHRS, CDR2 YFSETQ, per germline. The germline V and J ends were trimmed by 0 bases and 7 bases, with 11 bases remaining between them. In DNA, the CDR3 is TGCGCCAGCAGCTTGGTGTCGCGGCTTAATGAGCAGTTCTTC. Its protein product is CASSLVSRLNEQFF.

The chain employs TRBV5-4 and TRBJ1-1, with D uncertain. V dropped 1 base and J dropped 8 bases, with 9 bases sitting between them. CDR1 SGHNT and CDR2 YYREEE come from the germline V gene (reference sequence). The CDR3 spans 12 residues. Here the CDR3 reads CASSLIREEAFF. The CDR3 region has the DNA TGTGCCAGCAGCTTGATTAGGGAGGAAGCTTTCTTT.

The chain is built from TRBV11-2 and TRBJ1-2; 10 bases fit TRBD1. Germline V lookup: CDR1 SGHAT, CDR2 FQNNGV. There are 17 residues in the CDR3. V dropped 4 bases and J dropped 8; count of bases not matched to a gene: 16. In nucleotides, the CDR3 is TGTGCCAGCAGCTCACCGGGGACAGGGGAGGCGAAGGGAGGCTACACCTTC. Translation gives CASSSPGTGEAKGGYTF.

This clone appeared once. The chain carries TRBV28 and TRBJ2-4; the match to TRBD1 covers 8 bases. With V trimmed by 9 bases and J by 0 bases, 13 bases remained unmatched. CDR1 and CDR2 from the germline V gene are MDHEN and SYDVKM. The CDR3 has 17 residues. The CDR3 sequence is CASTTAGTGVAKNIQYF. CDR3 in DNA: TGTGCCAGTACAACAGCCGGGACAGGTGTAGCCAAAAACATTCAGTACTTC.

This chain uses TRBV7-3 with TRBJ2-7; 7 bases are shared with TRBD1. The germline gives CDR1 SGHTA, CDR2 FQGTGA. The CDR3 runs 15 residues. After removal of 5 bases from V and 5 bases from J, the junction contained 12 bases not matched to a gene. CDR3 sequence: CASSAQMTGMNEQYF. The CDR3 coding sequence is TGTGCCAGCAGCGCACAAATGACAGGGATGAACGAGCAGTACTTC.

V and J are TRBV2 and TRBJ2-2, with 7 bases fitting TRBD1. V trimming: 9 bases; J trimming: 0 bases; junction bases outside the gene matches: 7. The CDR3 is 15 amino acids. Germline lookup yields CDR1 SNHLY and CDR2 FYNNEI. This CDR3 is CARGQDRSNTGELFF. The CDR3 DNA reads TGTGCCAGAGGACAGGACCGATCGAACACCGGGGAGCTGTTTTTT.

Here the CDR3 reads CASSFGGFSYEQYF. The DNA of the CDR3 is TGTGCCAGCAGCTTCGGCGGCTTCTCCTACGAGCAGTACTTC. The gene calls are TRBV5-4 and TRBJ2-7; D gene ambiguous. The CDR3 totals 14 residues. Germline CDR1 reads SGHNT; CDR2 reads YYREEE (reference sequence). Trimming cost V 2 bases and J 0 bases, with 9 bases left between them.

This clone was counted a few times. This rearrangement joins TRBV30 to TRBJ2-7, with D perhaps matching TRBD2 (5 bases). The germline V and J ends were trimmed by 3 bases and 3 bases, with 9 bases remaining between them. This CDR3 contains 12 residues. CDR1 GTSNPN and CDR2 SVGIG come from the germline V gene (reference sequence). The CDR3 spells CAWSVGLYEQYF. In nucleotides, the CDR3 is TGTGCCTGGAGCGTTGGACTCTACGAGCAGTACTTC.

This clone was seen more than once but under ten times. The chain links TRBV28 to TRBJ1-2; 7 bases match TRBD1. The CDR3 loop spans 14 amino acids. The J segment lost 8 bases and the V segment lost 10 bases, leaving 16 bases of the junction unmatched. Germline CDR1 is MDHEN and CDR2 is SYDVKM. CDR3 in amino acids: CAIRQGGDHWGYTF. The CDR3 region has the DNA TGTGCCATTCGCCAGGGGGGAGATCATTGGGGCTACACCTTC.

This chain connects TRBV12-5 to TRBJ2-7; TRBD1 might be the D (7 bases). CDR1 is LGHNT, CDR2 FRNRAP, per germline. This CDR3 contains 15 residues. The V end was cut by 4 bases, the J end by 0 bases, with 13 bases between. The CDR3 loop is CASGSSGGSSYEQYF. Here the CDR3 DNA reads TGTGCTAGTGGTTCCTCAGGGGGGAGCTCCTACGAGCAGTACTTC.

V gene TRBV10-3 combines with J gene TRBJ2-7; no clear D gene. Trimming removed 6 bases at V and 3 bases at J, with 12 bases between. Germline CDR1 reads ENHRY; CDR2 reads SYGVKD. CDR3 size: 13 residues. CDR3 coding DNA: TGTGCCATCAGCTTTGGGCTGGGCTACGAGCAGTACTTC. Translation gives CAISFGLGYEQYF.

The rearrangement uses TRBV2 and TRBJ1-2; no definite D call. Trimming left V 4 bases short and J 8 bases short, with 20 bases between. Germline CDR1 and CDR2: SNHLY and FYNNEI. This CDR3 is built from 15 residues. For the CDR3, the DNA is TGTGCCAGCAGTGCAACCCGGGGAATGAAGGAGGGCTACACCTTC. It is translated as CASSATRGMKEGYTF.

The chain carries TRBV11-1 and TRBJ2-3; D gene unclear. Germline CDR1 is SGHAT and CDR2 is FQDESV (reference sequence). Trimming cost V 2 bases and J 2 bases, with 11 bases left between them. CDR3 length equals 15 residues. In DNA form, the CDR3 reads TGTGCCAGCAGCTTAACACAGCTCGACACAGATACGCAGTATTTT. Its translation: CASSLTQLDTDTQYF.

The chain has TRBV19 and TRBJ1-5; 11 bases fit TRBD1. V lost 2 bases to trimming and J lost 2 bases; unmatched junction nucleotides: 8. The CDR3 contains 18 residues. CDR1 and CDR2 from the germline V gene are LNHDA and SQIVND (reference sequence). The CDR3 bases are TGTGCCAGTAGTATATGGCGGACAGGGGGCTGGGGCAATCAGCCCCAGCATTTT. Protein product: CASSIWRTGGWGNQPQHF.

The chain couples TRBV28 to TRBJ2-3; D is unresolved. The CDR3 has 12 residues. Germline CDR1 reads MDHEN; CDR2 reads SYDVKM. V was clipped by 5 bases and J by 10 bases, with 13 bases between them. CDR3 nucleotide sequence: TGTGCCAGCAGTACCCCGGCGGTGGCGCAGTATTTT. This codes for CASSTPAVAQYF.

The chain uses TRBV18 and TRBJ2-3; the D is unclear. Trimming removed 3 bases from V and 2 bases from J, with 3 bases in between. This CDR3 has 12 amino acids. The germline CDR1 and CDR2 sequences are KGHSH and LQKENI. CDR3 in amino acids: CASSPSTDTQYF. DNA of the CDR3: TGTGCCAGCTCACCCTCCACAGATACGCAGTATTTT.

V usage is TRBV5-6 and J usage is TRBJ2-4; D uncertain. This CDR3 region has 15 residues. Germline V CDR1 and CDR2: SGHDT, YYEEEE. V was pared by 1 base and J by 0 bases, with 8 bases between. CDR3 in DNA: TGTGCCAGCAGCTTGTGGCGACTAGCCAAAAACATTCAGTACTTC. Translation gives CASSLWRLAKNIQYF.

The J gene is TRBJ1-2, the V gene TRBV7-2; D is uncertain. Germline CDR1 is SGHTA and CDR2 is FQGNSA. This CDR3 comprises 14 residues. V was cut by 2 bases and J by 4 bases, with 11 bases left in between. The CDR3: CASSLSPGSYGYTF. CDR3 nucleotides: TGTGCCAGCAGCTTATCCCCGGGGAGCTATGGCTACACCTTC.

V and J are TRBV4-2 and TRBJ1-1, with 7 bases that match TRBD1. CDR1 and CDR2 from the germline V gene are LGHNA and YNFKEQ. The CDR3 contains 15 residues. V was pared by 4 bases and J by 3 bases, with 8 bases of the junction left unmatched. CDR3 sequence: CASSPPDREHTEAFF. The CDR3 DNA reads as TGTGCCAGCAGCCCCCCTGACAGGGAGCACACTGAAGCTTTCTTT.